The 31 T cell receptor beta chains below were found in one sample sequenced in a study of blood T cell repertoires in COVID-19. Profiling relied on immunoSEQ multiplex PCR, and the TCRdb table lists in-frame clones only, not all of them. The repertoire includes over 150,000 clones, about 83% of them detected once, and 10% sits in the top ten. The sample was peripheral blood. The receptors here all came from a woman in her 70s with COVID-19, enrolled during active disease.

DNA for the CDR3: TGCGCCAGCAGCTACGGGACTAGCGGGGGGAAAGAGACCCAGTACTTC. This sequence encodes CASSYGTSGGKETQYF. The V gene is TRBV5-1, the J gene TRBJ2-5, with 15 bases identical to TRBD2. V gave up 3 bases and J gave up 3 bases; unmatched junction bases: 3. The length of the CDR3 is 16 residues. Germline CDR1 SGHRS, CDR2 YFSETQ.

The genes are TRBV6-5 and TRBJ2-3; 11 bases are shared with TRBD2. Germline V gene lookup returns CDR1 MNHEY and CDR2 SVGAGI. V lost 6 bases, J lost 4 bases, and 3 bases stayed unmatched. The CDR3 has 14 residues. The CDR3 DNA reads TGTGCCAGCAGGCTAGCGGGGGGCCCAGATACGCAGTATTTT. Translation gives CASRLAGGPDTQYF.

This chain uses TRBV2 with TRBJ1-6, with unresolved D. The V gene's germline CDR1 is SNHLY and CDR2 FYNNEI. V lost 3 bases to trimming and J lost 11 bases, with 20 bases between them. The CDR3 extends over 16 amino acids. The CDR3 nucleotides read TGTGCCAGCAGTGATCTCAAACGGTCGGTTTATCCACCCCTCCACTTT. It encodes CASSDLKRSVYPPLHF.

About this clone itself: The identical CDR3 is also encoded by other nucleotide sequences in the sample. V gene TRBV11-2 combines with J gene TRBJ2-5, with D tentatively TRBD2 (5 bases). Germline-derived CDR1 and CDR2 are SGHAT and FQNNGV. This CDR3 has 14 residues. Trimming shortened V by 1 base and J by 5 bases, and 11 bases separated the two germline ends. CDR3 nucleotide sequence: TGTGCCAGCAGCTTAGGCGCGGGTCGGGAGACCCAGTACTTC. Amino acids: CASSLGAGRETQYF.

This sequence joins TRBV18 and TRBJ2-2; 11 bases align to TRBD2. Germline CDR1 is KGHSH and CDR2 is LQKENI. V was clipped by 0 bases and J by 0 bases; unmatched bases: 0. The CDR3 consists of 17 residues. CDR3 protein: CASSPPGLAANTGELFF. CDR3 coding DNA: TGTGCCAGCTCACCACCGGGACTAGCGGCGAACACCGGGGAGCTGTTTTTT.

The rearrangement joins TRBV6-1 to TRBJ2-7; TRBD2 is a possible D gene (5 bases). This CDR3 is 13 amino acids long. CDR1 and CDR2 (germline): MNHNS, SASEGT. V lost 2 bases and J 7 bases, leaving 12 bases between the germline ends. CDR3 nucleotide sequence: TGTGCCAGCAGTGAATCCGGATGGGAGGAGCAGTACTTC. Its protein product is CASSESGWEEQYF.

This clone showed up just once. In the same sample, other DNA sequences code for this CDR3. The gene calls are TRBV2 and TRBJ1-5; TRBD1 matches at 8 bases. Germline CDR1 is SNHLY and CDR2 is FYNNEI. The CDR3 is made up of 15 amino acids. V was clipped by 1 base and J by 5 bases; unmatched bases: 4. The CDR3 loop is CASSEVGTGDQPQHF. As DNA, the CDR3 is TGTGCCAGCAGTGAAGTTGGGACAGGCGATCAGCCCCAGCATTTT. The variable domain in full, completed from reference TRBV2 and TRBJ1-5, reads EPEVTQTPSHQVTQMGQEVILRCVPISNHLYFYWYRQILGQKVEFLVSFYNNEISEKSEIFDDQFSVERPDGSNFTLKIRSTKLEDSAMYFCASSEVGTGDQPQHFGDGTRLSIL.

This clone was detected only once. The chain uses TRBV5-1 and TRBJ2-1; 7 bases are shared with TRBD1. The germline gives CDR1 SGHRS, CDR2 YFSETQ. V trimming: 1 base; J trimming: 7 bases; junction bases outside the gene matches: 11. This CDR3 is 16 amino acids long. The CDR3 DNA sequence: TGCGCCAGCAGCTTGCTTGGGACAGAAAACATTAATGAGCAGTTCTTC. Protein: CASSLLGTENINEQFF.

The CDR3 DNA follows: TGTGCCAGCAGGGGGGGATGGGGAAAGCAGTACTTC. This sequence encodes CASRGGWGKQYF. The chain joins TRBV3-1 (or the pseudogene TRBV3-2) to TRBJ2-7; TRBD2 is a possible D gene (6 bases). V shed 6 bases and J shed 8 bases, with 14 bases lying between them. From germline, CDR1 is LGHDT and CDR2 YNNKEL (reference sequence). The CDR3 has 12 residues.

This rearrangement joins TRBV28 to TRBJ2-7, with 8 bases lining up with TRBD2. Unmatched junction bases numbered 13, after V lost 6 bases and J lost 0 bases. CDR3 length equals 17 residues. Germline CDR1 reads MDHEN; CDR2 reads SYDVKM. CDR3 nucleotides: TGTGCCAGCAGCGGGAGGGACTTTCAACGGGTCTCCTACGAGCAGTACTTC. Amino acids: CASSGRDFQRVSYEQYF. Using reference TRBV28 and TRBJ2-7 for the parts outside the CDR3, the full variable domain is DVKVTQSSRYLVKRTGEKVFLECVQDMDHENMFWYRQDPGLGLRLIYFSYDVKMKEKGDIPEGYSVSREKKERFSLILESASTNQTSMYLCASSGRDFQRVSYEQYFGPGTRLTVT.

V usage is TRBV5-6 and J usage is TRBJ2-3; TRBD2 matches at 9 bases. With 4 bases clipped from V and 2 bases from J, the junction kept 8 bases outside the gene matches. In germline, CDR1 is SGHDT, CDR2 YYEEEE. The CDR3 runs 16 residues. CDR3 bases: TGTGCCAGCAGCCCCACTAGCGGGTCGCTCACAGATACGCAGTATTTT. It codes for CASSPTSGSLTDTQYF.

CDR3 sequence reads: CASSSGTDTQYF. CDR3 DNA sequence: TGTGCCAGCAGCTCCGGCACAGATACGCAGTATTTT. The gene calls are TRBV5-5 and TRBJ2-3; no firm D call. CDR3 size: 12 residues. Germline assignment: CDR1 SGHKS and CDR2 YYEKEE (reference sequence). V dropped 3 bases and J dropped 1 base, with 3 bases sitting between them.

This chain uses TRBV15 with TRBJ1-2; possible D gene TRBD1, 5 bases. Germline V gene sequence: CDR1 LNHNV, CDR2 YYDKDF (reference sequence). V was trimmed by 1 base and J by 1 base, leaving 10 bases between them. The CDR3 contains 15 residues. As DNA, the CDR3 is TGTGCCACCAGCAGAGTTCGGGGGGGTAACTATGGCTACACCTTC. This codes for CATSRVRGGNYGYTF.

V is TRBV3-1 (or the pseudogene TRBV3-2) and J is TRBJ2-5; 12 bases are a match to TRBD2. The CDR3 has 15 amino acids. Germline V gene lookup returns CDR1 LGHDT and CDR2 YNNKEL (reference sequence). J lost 8 bases, V lost 2 bases, and 6 bases had no gene match. CDR3 DNA sequence: TGTGCCAGCAGCCAAACTAGCGGGGGGACAGATACCCAGTACTTC. Its translation: CASSQTSGGTDTQYF.

This chain joins TRBV5-1 and TRBJ1-6; 7 bases match TRBD1. The V gene's germline CDR1 is SGHRS and CDR2 YFSETQ. The ends lost 0 bases at V and 7 bases at J; junction bases unmatched: 10. CDR3 length: 17 amino acids. The CDR3 bases are TGCGCCAGCAGCTTGGCCTCACGACAGGGAGAAAATTCACCCCTCCACTTT. It codes for CASSLASRQGENSPLHF.

The chain combines TRBV28 with TRBJ1-2, with 10 bases identical to TRBD1. The CDR3 contains 15 residues. Germline V gene sequence: CDR1 MDHEN, CDR2 SYDVKM. Germline trimming cut 3 bases from V and 4 bases from J; bases unmatched to any gene: 5. The CDR3 sequence is CASSLAGQGSYGYTF. In DNA, the CDR3 is TGTGCCAGCAGTTTGGCGGGACAGGGGAGCTATGGCTACACCTTC.

The genes are TRBV6-1 and TRBJ2-7; 12 bases are shared with TRBD2. Trimming cost V 3 bases and J 3 bases; bases outside gene matches: 3. Per the germline V gene, CDR1 is MNHNS and CDR2 is SASEGT. The CDR3 length is 15 residues. The CDR3 region has the DNA TGTGCCAGCAGTGATCTAGCGGGAGGGGTCTACGAGCAGTACTTC. Translation: CASSDLAGGVYEQYF.

Here the CDR3 reads CASSLKRSNGYTF. The CDR3 nucleotides read TGTGCCAGCAGTCTCAAGAGGTCCAATGGCTACACCTTC. The chain couples TRBV25-1 to TRBJ1-2; D unclear. Per germline, CDR1 MGHDK and CDR2 SYGVNS. The CDR3 runs 13 residues. The V end was cut by 5 bases, the J end by 6 bases, with 13 bases between.

The chain recombines TRBV7-2 with TRBJ1-1; no reliable D call. Deletions cut 1 base from V and 0 bases from J, with 9 bases between. Germline V lookup: CDR1 SGHTA, CDR2 FQGNSA. The CDR3 consists of 15 residues. The CDR3 coding sequence is TGTGCCAGCAGCTTAGTCAGACTTATGAACACTGAAGCTTTCTTT. This codes for CASSLVRLMNTEAFF. The full variable domain, its missing parts supplied by reference TRBV7-2 and TRBJ1-1, is GAGVSQSPSNKVTEKGKDVELRCDPISGHTALYWYRQSLGQGLEFLIYFQGNSAPDKSGLPSDRFSAERTGGSVSTLTIQRTQQEDSAVYLCASSLVRLMNTEAFFGQGTRLTVV.

The chain recombines TRBV5-1 with TRBJ2-3; TRBD2 matches at 9 bases. V was clipped by 4 bases and J by 5 bases; unmatched bases: 14. The germline CDR1 and CDR2 sequences are SGHRS and YFSETQ. The CDR3 consists of 17 residues. CDR3 sequence (DNA): TGCGCCAGCAGCACCACGTTTTGGCGGGGGGGCCGAGATACGCAGTATTTT. It specifies CASSTTFWRGGRDTQYF.

This clone was counted between two and nine times. This sequence joins TRBV4-2 and TRBJ2-7, with 7 bases aligning to TRBD2. CDR1 is LGHNA and CDR2 is YNFKEQ in the germline V gene. The CDR3 is 17 amino acids. V dropped 0 bases and J dropped 0; count of bases not matched to a gene: 8. CDR3 sequence: CASSQDGGGVSSYEQYF. CDR3 bases: TGTGCCAGCAGCCAAGATGGGGGAGGGGTTAGCTCCTACGAGCAGTACTTC.

V and J are TRBV10-2 and TRBJ2-1, with a tentative D call TRBD2 (6 bases). The CDR3 runs to 13 residues. Germline-derived CDR1 and CDR2 are WSHSY and SAAADI. With 5 bases removed from V and 6 bases from J, the gap between germline ends came to 11 bases. CDR3: CASSWVGGNEQFF. CDR3 DNA: TGCGCCAGCAGTTGGGTGGGAGGCAATGAGCAGTTCTTC.

This clone was counted a single time. The V and J genes are TRBV19 and TRBJ1-4; TRBD1 is a possible D gene (6 bases). The CDR3 is made up of 16 amino acids. Trimming removed 4 bases from V and 8 bases from J, with 20 bases in between. Germline V lookup: CDR1 LNHDA, CDR2 SQIVND (reference sequence). DNA for the CDR3: TGTGCCAGTAGTACCTCACCTGGCAGGGGTGGGGAAAAACTGTTTTTT. Translated, it gives CASSTSPGRGGEKLFF.

The chain employs TRBV12-5 and TRBJ1-2, with TRBD1 matching over 7 bases. The CDR3 extends over 16 amino acids. J gave up 7 bases and V 3 bases, and 14 bases lay outside the gene matches. Germline CDR1 LGHNT, CDR2 FRNRAP. The CDR3, as DNA: TGTGCTAGTGGTTTATTCGGGACAGTGGATAGTAGTGGCTACACCTTC. Translation: CASGLFGTVDSSGYTF.

For the CDR3, the DNA is TGCAGTGCTAGTGACGGACAGGGGTTTTTGATGAACACTGAAGCTTTCTTT. Translation gives CSASDGQGFLMNTEAFF. The chain has TRBV20-1 and TRBJ1-1; 9 positions match TRBD1. CDR3 length equals 17 residues. Germline trimming cut 3 bases from V and 0 bases from J; bases unmatched to any gene: 11. Germline V lookup: CDR1 DFQATT, CDR2 SNEGSKA (reference sequence).

This chain joins TRBV11-1 and TRBJ1-4; the D gene is possibly TRBD1 (6 bases). V dropped 5 bases and J dropped 5 bases, with 12 bases sitting between them. CDR3 size: 14 residues. Germline-derived CDR1 and CDR2 are SGHAT and FQDESV (reference sequence). The CDR3 reads CASSANRENEKLFF. The CDR3 DNA is TGTGCCAGCAGCGCAAACAGGGAAAATGAAAAACTGTTTTTT.

This chain joins TRBV21-1 and TRBJ1-1; TRBD1, the table's D call, was not compared with the DNA. TRBV21-1 is listed as a pseudogene. The CDR3 totals 14 residues. The CDR3 is CASSTVTGNTEAFF. CDR3 DNA: TGTGCCAGCAGCACGGTTACAGGGAACACTGAAGCTTTCTTT.

The chain is built from TRBV20-1 and TRBJ2-5, with TRBD2 matching over 13 bases. The CDR3 extends over 17 amino acids. CDR1 DFQATT and CDR2 SNEGSKA come from the germline V gene (reference sequence). Unmatched junction bases numbered 12, after V lost 3 bases and J lost 5 bases. The CDR3 loop is CSASRGLAGAEAETQYF. CDR3 in DNA: TGCAGTGCTAGTCGAGGACTAGCGGGGGCGGAGGCGGAGACCCAGTACTTC.

V is TRBV11-1 and J is TRBJ1-2; weak D call: TRBD1 (6 bases). Trimming removed 5 bases from V and 0 bases from J, with 10 bases in between. Germline V gives CDR1 SGHAT, CDR2 FQDESV (reference sequence). CDR3 size: 14 residues. The CDR3 nucleotides read TGTGCCAGCAGCCCGGACAGATCTAACTATGGCTACACCTTC. Its protein is CASSPDRSNYGYTF.

CDR3 loop: CASSQTGLAGVYNEQFF. The CDR3 region has the DNA TGTGCCAGCAGCCAAACCGGACTAGCGGGGGTTTACAATGAGCAGTTCTTC. The chain has TRBV3-1 (or the pseudogene TRBV3-2) and TRBJ2-1, with 13 bases that match TRBD2. The CDR3 has 17 residues. The V and J ends lost 2 bases and 4 bases, in that order; junction bases with no gene match: 5. CDR1 and CDR2 (germline): LGHDT, YNNKEL (reference sequence).

The V call is TRBV7-9, the J call TRBJ1-5; D unresolved. Trimming left V 4 bases short and J 1 base short, with 8 bases between. Germline V gene sequence: CDR1 SEHNR, CDR2 FQNEAQ (reference sequence). The CDR3 spans 14 residues. The CDR3 sequence is CASSSDISNQPQHF. CDR3 bases: TGTGCCAGCAGCTCAGACATCAGCAATCAGCCCCAGCATTTT.